This paragraph covers one T cell receptor (beta chain) sequence. Its antigen is not identified. The CDR3 contains 18 residues. V was trimmed by 0 bases and J by 1 base, leaving 18 bases between them. Germline-derived CDR1 and CDR2 are SGHNT and YENEEA. The data stem from a study of T cells in localized non-small cell lung cancer. Study-wide findings and caveats: Heterogeneity stays possible, as sequencing covered only one tumor region.

Generated by immunoSEQ multiplex PCR, the TCRdb table keeps only in-frame clones and is missing some. The table records 25,000 to 30,000 clones, over 85% of them present only once. Here the sequenced sample was peripheral blood, taken before any cancer treatment. The chain uses TRBV11-3 and TRBJ1-1, with a possible D match to TRBD1 (6 bases). The sequence came from a woman aged 18 to 49 with stage I lung adenocarcinoma. The CDR3 DNA reads TGTGCCAGCAGCTTAGATCCTTTTCCGGGACAACCGAACACTGAAGCTTTCTTT. This sequence encodes CASSLDPFPGQPNTEAFF. Looking up the rest from reference TRBV11-3 and TRBJ1-1 gives the full variable domain: EAGVVQSPRYKIIEKKQPVAFWCNPISGHNTLYWYLQNLGQGPELLIRYENEEAVDDSQLPKDRFSAERLKGVDSTLKIQPAELGDSAVYLCASSLDPFPGQPNTEAFFGQGTRLTVV.